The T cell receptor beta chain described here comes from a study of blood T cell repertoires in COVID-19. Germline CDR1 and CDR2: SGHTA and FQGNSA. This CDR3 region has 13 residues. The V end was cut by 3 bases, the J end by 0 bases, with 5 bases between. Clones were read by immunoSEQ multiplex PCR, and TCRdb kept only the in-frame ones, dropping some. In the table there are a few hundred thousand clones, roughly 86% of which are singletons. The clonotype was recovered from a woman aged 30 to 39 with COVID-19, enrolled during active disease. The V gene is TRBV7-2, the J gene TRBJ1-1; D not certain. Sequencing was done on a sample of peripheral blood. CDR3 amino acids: CASSLQMNTEAFF. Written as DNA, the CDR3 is TGTGCCAGCAGCTTGCAGATGAACACTGAAGCTTTCTTT.